This T cell receptor (beta chain) was sequenced during a study of control samples from healthy donors and cancer patients (dated by TCRdb to 2020 to 2021). Library generation was performed with the immunoSEQ multiplex PCR assay. What TCRdb holds here is the immuneACCESS table cut down to in-frame rearrangements. Part of the clones is not present; checked against another copy, under half of the missing clones reflect an unresolved V gene, and the others are unexplained. This sample comprises some 150,000 clones, 85% to 95% of them detected only once. Together, the top ten hold more than 13% of the sample. On this clone: Its antigen specificity is not known. One base away there is no much larger clone; base qualities are not given.

This clonotype originated in a man between 60 and 75 years old with colorectal cancer. Sequenced: PBMCs.

The DNA sequence follows: TGTGCCAGCACCGACCTTAAATCGGGAGAGCAGTTCTTC. Translated, this gives CASTDLKSGEQFF. Rearrangement joined TRBV6-6 to TRBJ2-1; 5 matching bases give a weak D call of TRBD2. Looking up the germline V gene (reference sequence) yields CDR1 MNHNY and CDR2 SVGAGI. V is reduced by 7 bases and J by 10 bases, leaving a spacing of 17 bases between them. The CDR3 sequence holds 13 residues, the cysteine and phenylalanine included. Here the CDR3 DNA is all that survives: 39 bases in frame from base 1.